The clone carrying this TCR beta chain was detected ten times or more. What it recognizes is unknown. This entry comes from a study of glioma-infiltrating T cells. Findings and caveats of the study: Only very few CDR3 sequences appeared in both tissue and blood. Above-expected tissue-blood divergence occurred in all gliomas, most in low-grade ones.

Using RNA template, CDR3s of TCR alpha and beta were amplified with iRepertoire arm-PCR. For one-step reverse transcription and amplification, about 90-450 ng of tissue mRNA or PBMC total RNA was used. TCRdb passed the multiplex PCR reads through MiXCR, listing each CDR3 protein once. The sample lists around 190,000 distinct CDR3 sequences; 32% were seen once. The sequence was obtained from a human donor with low-grade glioma or glioblastoma, undergoing nonglioma brain surgery, or in good health (not recorded which). Source material: glioma tissue, nonneoplastic brain tissue, or PBMCs (not recorded which).

The CDR3 spells CSAGSVYEQYF. The DNA for the CDR3 is TGCAGTGCAGGGTCCGTTTACGAGCAGTACTTC. The chain has TRBV20-1 and TRBJ2-7; D remains unclear. This CDR3 contains 11 residues. Trimming removed 6 bases at V and 4 bases at J, with 10 bases between. The V gene's germline CDR1 is DFQATT and CDR2 SNEGSKA (reference sequence).